This TCR beta chain originates from a study of regulatory T cells in long-lasting Graves disease. General study findings and limits: Between persistent patients, a few thousand public clonotypes were shared, exceeding the 800 to 1,000 shared between new patients. Lower TCR diversity was seen in persistent Graves' patients than in newly diagnosed ones.

Time point meaning: newly diagnosed GD, antithyroid drugs for less than 3 months. TCR sequences were obtained from RNA taken from PBMCs. In this sample, this clonotype turned up a few times. Its antigen is still unknown. The length of the CDR3 is 15 residues. The J segment lost 7 bases and the V segment lost 5 bases, leaving 13 bases of the junction unmatched. Per germline, CDR1 DFQATT and CDR2 SNEGSKA (reference sequence). In building TCR beta libraries, iRepertoire HTBI primers were used together with Arm-PCR of CDR3 regions. TCRdb ran MiXCR on the multiplex PCR reads and lists one entry per CDR3 protein. The data hold about 220,000 distinct CDR3 sequences, with roughly a fifth observed a single time. This same sample was also part of a study on T cells in Graves' hyperthyroidism and ophthalmopathy.

The sample consisted of peripheral blood mononuclear cells (PBMCs), taken at new diagnosis, from a patient treated with antithyroid drugs. This receptor was identified in a woman between 25 and 40 years old with Graves disease. The V call is TRBV20-1, the J call TRBJ1-2; 10 positions match TRBD1. CDR3 coding DNA: TGCAGTGCTGAACCTCCGGGACAGGGGAAAGGTGGCTACACCTTC. This gives the protein CSAEPPGQGKGGYTF.